The rows below give T cell receptor beta chains drawn from one sample of a study of blood T cell repertoires in COVID-19. The protocol was immunoSEQ multiplex PCR, while the TCRdb copy is restricted to in-frame clones and leaves out a portion. Counted here are some 220,000 clones, over 70% occurring once; the ten biggest clones make up 7.2%. The sample was peripheral blood. The receptor source for this set is a woman between 65 and 79 years old with acute or convalescent COVID-19. Both conserved end residues are part of each CDR3. The order of the fields is V gene, clone size, D gene, J gene, CDR3 DNA, CDR3 protein. The D gene is left open where the match is weak. A row's size may be missing; if present it is once, few, many or a size class.

V gene: TRBV11-2; clone size: -; D gene: TRBD1; J gene: TRBJ2-3; CDR3 DNA: TGTGCCAGCAGCTTCCTACCCGCGACAGGGACAGATACGCAGTATTTT; CDR3 protein: CASSFLPATGTDTQYF
V gene: TRBV27; clone size: once; D gene: -; J gene: TRBJ2-1; CDR3 DNA: TGTGCCAGCAGTCCCGAGAGGGCTGTTGGTGAGCAGTTCTTC; CDR3 protein: CASSPERAVGEQFF
V gene: TRBV9; clone size: -; D gene: TRBD1; J gene: TRBJ2-3; CDR3 DNA: TGTGCCACCGGACAGGGGGCATATGATACGCAGTATTTT; CDR3 protein: CATGQGAYDTQYF
V gene: TRBV9; clone size: -; D gene: TRBD1; J gene: TRBJ1-3; CDR3 DNA: TGTGCCAGCAGCGTTTCCGGGACAGGGGCTGGAAACACCATATATTTT; CDR3 protein: CASSVSGTGAGNTIYF
V gene: TRBV6-6; clone size: many; D gene: -; J gene: TRBJ1-3; CDR3 DNA: TGTGCCAGCAGTTACTCCGCGGTCAACTCTGGAAACACCATATATTTT; CDR3 protein: CASSYSAVNSGNTIYF
V gene: TRBV7-2; clone size: -; D gene: -; J gene: TRBJ2-1; CDR3 DNA: TGTGCCGGCAGCTTAGGACAGTCTAACAATGAGCAGTTCTTC; CDR3 protein: CAGSLGQSNNEQFF
V gene: TRBV28; clone size: once; D gene: TRBD2; J gene: TRBJ2-2; CDR3 DNA: TGTGCCTCCCGGGACTACGACACCGGGGAGCTGTTTTTT; CDR3 protein: CASRDYDTGELFF
V gene: TRBV9; clone size: -; D gene: -; J gene: TRBJ1-1; CDR3 DNA: TGTGCCAGCAGCGTTTCCTCGTCCGTAAACTCTGAAGCTTTCTTT; CDR3 protein: CASSVSSSVNSEAFF
V gene: TRBV3-1/TRBV3-2; clone size: -; D gene: TRBD1; J gene: TRBJ2-6; CDR3 DNA: TGTGCCAGCAGCCAAGGGACAGGGTCTACTGGGGCCAACGTCCTGACTTTC; CDR3 protein: CASSQGTGSTGANVLTF
V gene: TRBV28; clone size: once; D gene: -; J gene: TRBJ2-3; CDR3 DNA: TGTGCCAGCCGGGTAGGCGGGGGCGGCAGCACAGATACGCAGTATTTT; CDR3 protein: CASRVGGGGSTDTQYF
V gene: TRBV30; clone size: once; D gene: -; J gene: TRBJ1-1; CDR3 DNA: TGTGCCTGGAGTGTACGGGGGGGCGGTGAAGCTTTCTTT; CDR3 protein: CAWSVRGGGEAFF
V gene: TRBV10-2; clone size: -; D gene: -; J gene: TRBJ1-1; CDR3 DNA: TGCGCCAGCAGCGCCTACCGACACTCAAACACTGAAGCTTTCTTT; CDR3 protein: CASSAYRHSNTEAFF
V gene: TRBV19; clone size: -; D gene: TRBD2; J gene: TRBJ2-1; CDR3 DNA: TGTGCCAGTAGTTCCGGGACTAGCGCCCAGGGTGAGCAGTTCTTC; CDR3 protein: CASSSGTSAQGEQFF
V gene: TRBV24-1; clone size: few; D gene: TRBD1; J gene: TRBJ1-2; CDR3 DNA: TGTGCCACCAGTGATTCGGGACAGGGGGCGCAGGGCTATGGCTACACCTTC; CDR3 protein: CATSDSGQGAQGYGYTF
V gene: TRBV5-1; clone size: -; D gene: TRBD1; J gene: TRBJ1-1; CDR3 DNA: TGCGCCAGCAGCTCTTCCGGGACAGGGGTTACTGAAGCTTTCTTT; CDR3 protein: CASSSSGTGVTEAFF